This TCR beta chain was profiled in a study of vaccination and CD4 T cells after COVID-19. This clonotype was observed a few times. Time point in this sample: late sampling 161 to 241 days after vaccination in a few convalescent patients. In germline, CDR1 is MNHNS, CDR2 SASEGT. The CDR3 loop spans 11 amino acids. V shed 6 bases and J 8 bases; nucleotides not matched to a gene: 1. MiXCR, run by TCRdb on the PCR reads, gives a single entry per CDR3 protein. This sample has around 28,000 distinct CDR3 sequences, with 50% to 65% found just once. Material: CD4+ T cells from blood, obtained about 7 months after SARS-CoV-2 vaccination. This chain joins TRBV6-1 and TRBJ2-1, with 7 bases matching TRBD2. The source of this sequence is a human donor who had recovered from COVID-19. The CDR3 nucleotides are TGTGCCAGCAGGGGGGGGTATGAGCAGTTCTTC. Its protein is CASRGGYEQFF.